Sequencing of this T cell receptor (beta chain) was carried out in a study of control samples from healthy donors and cancer patients. The table came from immunoSEQ multiplex PCR; TCRdb's copy has only in-frame clones and leaves some out. The profile shows 90,000 to 100,000 clones, around 80% of them singletons. V was trimmed by 1 base and J by 3 bases, leaving 13 bases between them. There are 15 residues in the CDR3. Germline V gene data show CDR1 as LNHDA and CDR2 as SQIVND (reference sequence). The table lists this clone with a count of one. The V call is TRBV19, the J call TRBJ2-7; tentatively, D is TRBD1 or TRBD2 (5 bases each). The TCR comes from a man in his 60s in good health. Source material: blood. This CDR3 is CASSIVGGSSYEQYF. CDR3 bases: TGTGCCAGTAGTATAGTTGGGGGATCGAGCTACGAGCAGTACTTC.